The clone carrying this T cell receptor beta chain was found many times. The sample comes from a study of CD4 and CD8 cells across lung adenocarcinoma regions. TCRdb reanalysed the PCR reads using MiXCR and keeps one entry per CDR3 protein. Found here are 25,000 to 30,000 distinct CDR3 sequences, more than 45% of them singletons; the top ten hold approximately 46%. This CDR3 region has 14 residues. V gave up 6 bases and J gave up 6 bases, with 17 bases separating them. Localized lung adenocarcinoma, a non-small cell lung cancer, affected the donors. The genes are TRBV12-3 or TRBV12-4 and TRBJ1-1, with D perhaps TRBD1 (5 bases). This TCR was recovered from a male donor with lung adenocarcinoma. The CD4 and CD8 labels of this study may be unreliable. Sequenced material: CD8+ T cells from the center of a lung tumor. The CDR3: CASRPSRWGSEAFF. DNA for the CDR3: TGTGCCAGCAGACCCTCACGCTGGGGGTCTGAAGCTTTCTTT.